These T cell receptor beta chains were read from a single sample in a study of early T cells in non-severe SARS-CoV-2 infection. MiXCR was run by TCRdb on the 5' RACE reads, yielding one entry per CDR3 protein. The repertoire has approximately 46,000 distinct CDR3 sequences, over 5% of them found once; the top ten carry 12%. Sequenced: whole blood. The receptor source for this set is an adult who was a healthcare worker with PCR-confirmed SARS-CoV-2 infection or an uninfected control (not recorded which). Both conserved end residues are part of each CDR3. Each record gives: V gene, clone size, J gene, D gene, CDR3 protein, CDR3 DNA. A D gene is named only where the DNA matches it firmly. Clone size is stated in some rows and not others, as once, few, many or a class when expanded.

>TRBV20-1|many|TRBJ2-3|TRBD2
CSAPPASGGTDTQYF
TGCAGTGCCCCTCCCGCTAGCGGGGGGACAGATACGCAGTATTTT
>TRBV12-3/TRBV12-4|many|TRBJ1-3|.
CASSLAAGRNTIYF
TGTGCCAGCAGTTTAGCCGCAGGGAGAAACACCATATATTTT
>TRBV24-1|.|TRBJ2-1|TRBD2
CATSDSLAGGYNEQFF
TGTGCCACCAGTGATTCTCTAGCGGGGGGTTACAATGAGCAGTTCTTC
>TRBV20-1|many|TRBJ1-5|TRBD1
CSASRTGGGQPQHF
TGCAGTGCTTCACGGACAGGGGGCGGTCAGCCCCAGCATTTT
>TRBV9|many|TRBJ1-2|TRBD1
CASSAGQGNGYTF
TGTGCCAGCAGCGCGGGACAGGGCAATGGCTACACCTTC
>TRBV28|few|TRBJ1-5|.
CASSLYSYNQPQHF
TGTGCCAGCAGTTTATACAGCTACAATCAGCCCCAGCATTTT
>TRBV29-1|.|TRBJ2-1|TRBD1
CSTRDRGWDNEQFF
TGCAGCACACGGGACAGGGGTTGGGACAATGAGCAGTTCTTC
>TRBV27|many|TRBJ1-5|.
CASSPGIPSSGNQPQHF
TGTGCCAGCAGCCCCGGGATACCCTCATCGGGCAATCAGCCCCAGCATTTT
>TRBV29-1|many|TRBJ2-7|.
CSVEEGGSYEQYF
TGCAGCGTTGAAGAAGGGGGATCCTACGAGCAGTACTTC
>TRBV7-6|many|TRBJ2-2|.
CASSLEPGGNTGELFF
TGTGCCAGCAGCTTAGAACCCGGGGGGAACACCGGGGAGCTGTTTTTT
>TRBV29-1|few|TRBJ1-2|.
CSATGAGAVRGYTF
TGCAGCGCCACTGGTGCGGGTGCTGTTCGGGGCTACACCTTC
>TRBV28|many|TRBJ1-2|.
CASSRRGYGYTF
TGTGCCAGCAGCCGCCGGGGCTATGGCTACACCTTC
>TRBV6-1|few|TRBJ1-1|.
CASRPGENTEAFF
TGTGCCAGCAGGCCAGGGGAGAACACTGAAGCTTTCTTT
>TRBV20-1|few|TRBJ2-5|TRBD2
CSARVSSLLAGEETQYF
TGCAGTGCTAGGGTATCCTCCCTTCTAGCGGGGGAAGAGACCCAGTACTTC
>TRBV20-1|few|TRBJ2-5|.
CSARVVGSAETQYF
TGCAGTGCTCGCGTAGTGGGGTCGGCTGAGACCCAGTACTTC
>TRBV28|many|TRBJ2-6|.
CASSGQSTSGANVLTF
TGTGCCAGCAGTGGACAGAGCACCTCTGGGGCCAACGTCCTGACTTTC
>TRBV5-1|many|TRBJ2-5|.
CASSFPPQPETQYF
TGCGCCAGCAGCTTCCCGCCCCAACCGGAGACCCAGTACTTC
>TRBV10-3|many|TRBJ2-5|.
CAMGRGSQETQYF
TGTGCCATGGGACGGGGGAGCCAAGAGACCCAGTACTTC
>TRBV30|few|TRBJ1-4|.
CAWSITVNEKLFF
TGTGCCTGGAGTATAACAGTTAATGAAAAACTGTTTTTT
>TRBV7-2|few|TRBJ1-6|.
CASSPGPPSPLHF
TGTGCCAGCAGCCCGGGACCCCCTTCACCCCTCCACTTT
>TRBV20-1|many|TRBJ2-7|.
CSARGDTTYEQYF
TGCAGTGCTAGAGGGGACACCACCTACGAGCAGTACTTC
>TRBV6-1|.|TRBJ1-6|.
CASSTRDYNSLLHF
TGTGCCAGCAGTACCCGGGACTATAATTCACTCCTCCACTTT
>TRBV7-9|many|TRBJ1-2|.
CASSLDGREGYGYTF
TGTGCCAGCAGCTTAGACGGCAGGGAGGGCTATGGCTACACCTTC
>TRBV2|few|TRBJ1-4|TRBD1
CASSEDRGHEKLFF
TGTGCCAGCAGTGAAGACAGGGGTCATGAAAAACTGTTTTTT
>TRBV7-3|many|TRBJ1-1|.
CASSLDMNTEAFF
TGTGCCAGCAGCTTGGACATGAACACTGAAGCTTTCTTT
>TRBV7-2|few|TRBJ1-6|.
CASSLGVYGSSGSPLHF
TGTGCCAGCAGCTTGGGGGTGTACGGCAGTTCGGGTTCACCCCTCCACTTT
>TRBV12-3/TRBV12-4|many|TRBJ1-1|.
CASSPSGASLEAFF
TGTGCCAGCAGTCCCTCGGGGGCCTCGCTTGAAGCTTTCTTT
>TRBV10-3|many|TRBJ2-7|.
CAISEGFEQYF
TGTGCCATCAGCGAGGGATTCGAGCAGTACTTC
>TRBV6-4|many|TRBJ2-3|TRBD1
CASSDTTGGWSDTQYF
TGTGCCAGCAGTGACACAACAGGGGGCTGGTCAGATACGCAGTATTTT
>TRBV6-5|few|TRBJ1-6|TRBD1
CASSSSGTGFSPLHF
TGTGCCAGCAGCTCATCCGGGACAGGGTTTTCACCCCTCCACTTT
>TRBV12-3/TRBV12-4|many|TRBJ2-3|.
CASSLAGTHTDTQYF
TGTGCCAGCAGTTTAGCGGGGACTCACACAGATACGCAGTATTTT
>TRBV10-3|few|TRBJ2-7|.
CAISETVYEQYF
TGTGCCATCAGTGAGACAGTCTACGAGCAGTACTTC
>TRBV6-2/TRBV6-3|.|TRBJ2-1|.
CASTPGPYNEQFF
TGTGCCAGCACCCCAGGACCATACAATGAGCAGTTCTTC
>TRBV5-1|many|TRBJ1-2|.
CASSPADSTYGYTF
TGCGCCAGCAGCCCGGCCGACAGCACATATGGCTACACCTTC
>TRBV30|many|TRBJ2-1|TRBD2
CAWSALTSGGANEQFF
TGTGCCTGGAGTGCCTTGACTAGCGGGGGGGCCAATGAGCAGTTCTTC
>TRBV7-2|few|TRBJ2-7|TRBD1
CASSYRQGAYDEQYF
TGTGCCAGCAGCTATCGACAGGGGGCATATGACGAGCAGTACTTC
>TRBV7-9|few|TRBJ2-3|TRBD1
CASSSDLGGETDTQYF
TGTGCCAGCAGCTCCGATCTAGGGGGCGAAACAGATACGCAGTATTTT
>TRBV6-2/TRBV6-3|.|TRBJ1-5|TRBD1
CASSSQGDQPQHF
TGTGCCAGCAGTTCTCAGGGGGATCAGCCCCAGCATTTT
>TRBV18|few|TRBJ1-6|.
CASSPAGYNSPLHF
TGTGCCAGCTCACCGGCTGGGTATAATTCACCCCTCCACTTT
>TRBV5-1|many|TRBJ2-5|TRBD2
CASSLGLAGGQQQETQYF
TGCGCCAGCAGCTTGGGCCTAGCGGGGGGCCAGCAGCAAGAGACCCAGTACTTC
>TRBV27|many|TRBJ2-5|TRBD2
CASSLRQRGQETQYF
TGTGCCAGCAGTTTAAGGCAGCGGGGCCAAGAGACCCAGTACTTC
>TRBV14|many|TRBJ2-3|.
CASSQEIARGTQYF
TGTGCCAGCAGCCAAGAAATCGCCAGGGGCACGCAGTATTTT
>TRBV28|many|TRBJ2-6|.
CASSFGTPNVLTF
TGTGCCAGCAGTTTTGGGACACCCAACGTCCTGACTTTC
>TRBV7-2|few|TRBJ1-2|.
CASSPAGGVYGYTF
TGTGCCAGCAGCCCGGCGGGAGGGGTCTATGGCTACACCTTC
>TRBV7-6|.|TRBJ2-1|TRBD1
CASSRQGALDNEQFF
TGTGCCAGCAGCAGACAGGGGGCGCTTGACAATGAGCAGTTCTTC
>TRBV5-1|many|TRBJ2-3|TRBD2
CASSQGLAGGRTDTQYF
TGCGCCAGCAGCCAAGGACTAGCGGGGGGGCGTACAGATACGCAGTATTTT
>TRBV28|few|TRBJ1-5|.
CASSNTGNQPQHF
TGTGCCAGCAGTAATACAGGGAATCAGCCCCAGCATTTT
>TRBV7-2|few|TRBJ2-5|TRBD2
CASSLGTRETQYF
TGTGCCAGCAGCTTAGGGACTAGAGAGACCCAGTACTTC